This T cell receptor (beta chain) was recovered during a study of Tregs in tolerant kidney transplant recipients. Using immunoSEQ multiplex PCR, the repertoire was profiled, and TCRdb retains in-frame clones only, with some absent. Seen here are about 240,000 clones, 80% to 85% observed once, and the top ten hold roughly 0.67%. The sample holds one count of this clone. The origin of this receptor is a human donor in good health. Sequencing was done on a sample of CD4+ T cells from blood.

The CDR3 loop is CASSLRPGRPNEKLFF. The DNA for the CDR3 is TGTGCCAGTAGCCTTCGTCCGGGACGCCCTAATGAAAAACTGTTTTTT. The chain uses TRBV19 and TRBJ1-4; TRBD1 might be the D (5 bases). The CDR3 contains 16 residues. V was trimmed by 6 bases and J by 3 bases, leaving 17 bases between them. CDR1 and CDR2 (germline): LNHDA, SQIVND (reference sequence).